This T cell receptor (beta chain) emerged from a study of cytomegalovirus exposure and HLA in healthy donors. Whole-study findings and limits: The authors enumerated around 150 TCR beta chains as linked to cytomegalovirus. TCR beta chains associated with HLA were, in a later analysis, more clonally expanded than equally common others. A missense DCLRE1C variant was associated with V- and J-gene trimming of TCR beta chains in a later analysis, and an independent cohort replicated the association.

Germline CDR1 MNHEY, CDR2 SVGAGI. The CDR3 consists of 13 residues. V was clipped by 5 bases and J by 11 bases; unmatched bases: 8. For this clone: Its antigen remains unknown.

The primer mix had 60 Vbeta and 13 Jbeta primers. Some clones are missing from TCRdb's copy, which holds only in-frame ones; the method was immunoSEQ multiplex PCR. The sample lists about 170,000 clones, 80% to 90% occurring once. The sequence was collected from a young woman in good health and CMV-seronegative. This chain uses TRBV6-5 with TRBJ1-1; 10 nucleotides match TRBD1. Material for sequencing was PBMCs. The CDR3 is CASSRDRGRSAFF. The CDR3 DNA sequence: TGTGCCAGCAGTCGGGACAGGGGCAGGAGTGCTTTCTTT.